This record concerns one TCR beta chain sequence. This sample is part of a study of monozygotic twins with inflammatory bowel disease. Looked up from germline, CDR1 is DFQATT and CDR2 is SNEGSKA (reference sequence). This CDR3 contains 15 residues. TCRdb reprocessed the 5' RACE reads, with one entry per CDR3 protein and no DNA. This listing includes 300,000 to 450,000 distinct CDR3 sequences. This clonotype originated in a human donor with ulcerative colitis or Crohn's disease, or a healthy co-twin of an affected twin (not recorded which). Material for sequencing was blood. The chain uses TRBV20-1 and TRBJ1-4; TCRdb names TRBD1, which stays unverified in the absence of DNA. CDR3 sequence reads: CSATTGGAMLEKLFF.